This T cell receptor (beta chain) was identified during a study of shared clonotypes between healthy human individuals. Clones were read by immunoSEQ multiplex PCR, and TCRdb kept only the in-frame ones, dropping some. This table holds some 2,500,000 clones, roughly 93% found once. The CDR3 totals 15 residues. Per the germline V gene, CDR1 is LNHNV and CDR2 is YYDKDF (reference sequence). Trimming took 0 bases from V and 6 from J, leaving 15 bases between them. A remark on this clone: Its antigen is undetermined.

Study-wide results and limits: Few donors limited the genetic and exposure-history diversity represented.

The rearrangement uses TRBV15 and TRBJ2-7, with a possible D match to TRBD1 (7 bases). The sequenced sample consisted of naive CD4+ T cells from PBMCs. The subset denotes: CD45RA+ positively selected. The sequence was obtained from a man younger than 35 in good health. Some clones in this sample may be carry-over from other donors' samples. CDR3 sequence (DNA): TGTGCCACCAGCAGAGATCTCGGGCAGGGGGGCGAGCAGTACTTC. This gives the protein CATSRDLGQGGEQYF.